The 26 T cell receptor beta chains in this list originate from one sample, sequenced in a study of CD8 T cells in ankylosing spondylitis. TCRdb reprocessed the 5' RACE reads with MiXCR, giving one entry per CDR3 protein. In the table there are some 800,000 distinct CDR3 sequences, 12% of which are singletons. No antigen is known for these receptors. Study-level results: Blood from ankylosing spondylitis patients appeared to carry a characteristic roughly 8-variant TCR beta motif.

Sequenced input: blood, either unsorted or a sorted T cell fraction (not recorded which). Receptors originate from a male donor with ankylosing spondylitis.

This clonotype occurred a few times. The V call is TRBV5-1, the J call TRBJ2-7; 12 bases agree with TRBD2. Germline loops: CDR1 SGHRS, CDR2 YFSETQ. This CDR3 spans 15 amino acids. The trim removed 3 bases at V and 2 bases at J, leaving 3 bases unmatched. The chain's CDR3 is CASSSTSGSAYEQYF. The CDR3 coding sequence is TGCGCCAGCAGCTCGACTAGCGGGAGTGCCTACGAGCAGTACTTC.

The table lists this clonotype with many counts. The chain carries TRBV4-3 and TRBJ2-3; perhaps TRBD1 as D (6 bases). Germline loops: CDR1 LGHNA, CDR2 YSLEER. Trimming pared 4 bases from V and 0 bases from J, leaving 11 bases between. The CDR3 runs to 15 residues. In DNA, the CDR3 is TGCGCCAGCAGCCTCCACAGGGATAGCACAGATACGCAGTATTTT. It encodes CASSLHRDSTDTQYF.

A few counts support this clonotype. V usage is TRBV10-2 and J usage is TRBJ2-5, with a weak D call TRBD2 (5 bases). V was shortened by 7 bases and J by 0 bases, with 15 bases between the two germline ends. Germline values: CDR1 WSHSY, CDR2 SAAADI. The CDR3 has 15 amino acids. The CDR3 coding sequence is TGCGCCAGCATAGGTGGAGGCTGGTACCAAGAGACCCAGTACTTC. It translates to CASIGGGWYQETQYF.

Regarding this clonotype: Mismatch with germline at one junction end may stem from a read error. The rearrangement joins TRBV7-2 to TRBJ2-7; 7 bases agree with TRBD2. Germline lookup yields CDR1 SGHTA and CDR2 FQGNSA. The CDR3 length is 13 residues. The DNA for the CDR3 is TGTGCCAGCAGCGTGGCGGGAGAATCCGTTTTTGTTTTC. It translates to CASSVAGESVFVF. Looking up the rest from reference TRBV7-2 and TRBJ2-7 gives the full variable domain: GAGVSQSPSNKVTEKGKDVELRCDPISGHTALYWYRQSLGQGLEFLIYFQGNSAPDKSGLPSDRFSAERTGGSVSTLTIQRTQQEDSAVYLCASSVAGESVFVFGPGTRLTVT.

The chain has TRBV4-3 and TRBJ1-1, with D unresolved. V lost 3 bases and J 3 bases, leaving 14 bases between the germline ends. The CDR3 runs 15 residues. Germline V gene lookup returns CDR1 LGHNA and CDR2 YSLEER. DNA for the CDR3: TGCGCCAGCAGCCAGCTGGACGAAGGAGACACTGAAGCTTTCTTT. Translating gives CASSQLDEGDTEAFF.

This clonotype has ten or more counts. V and J are TRBV4-2 and TRBJ2-2; 7 nucleotides align to TRBD2. Germline V CDR1 and CDR2: LGHNA, YNFKEQ. This CDR3 has 16 amino acids. J gave up 5 bases and V 1 base, and 7 bases lay outside the gene matches. This chain's CDR3 is CASSQVQAGDTGELFF. CDR3 bases: TGTGCCAGCAGCCAAGTACAGGCGGGAGATACCGGGGAGCTGTTTTTT.

This clonotype was observed a handful of times. V and J are TRBV10-3 and TRBJ2-7; D tentatively fits TRBD1 or TRBD2 (6 bases each). Deletions cut 8 bases from V and 3 bases from J, with 14 bases between. CDR3 size: 13 residues. Germline V gives CDR1 ENHRY, CDR2 SYGVKD. The chain's CDR3 is CAIGGPQGYEQYF. CDR3 sequence (DNA): TGTGCCATCGGGGGGCCACAGGGCTACGAGCAGTACTTC.

The CDR3: CAWSVAGWETQYF. The CDR3 bases are TGTGCCTGGAGTGTAGCGGGTTGGGAGACCCAGTACTTC. The V gene is TRBV30, the J gene TRBJ2-5, with a weak D call TRBD2 (6 bases). Germline-derived CDR1 and CDR2 are GTSNPN and SVGIG (reference sequence). Trimming took off 0 bases at V and 5 bases at J, with 10 bases between the two ends. CDR3 length: 13 residues.

In its sample, this clonotype was seen a few times. The chain uses TRBV6-5 and TRBJ1-5; D call uncertain. The CDR3 consists of 14 residues. V lost 0 bases and J lost 7, with 10 bases in between. Germline V gives CDR1 MNHEY, CDR2 SVGAGI. CDR3: CASSYSARGQPQHF. The CDR3 DNA follows: TGTGCCAGCAGTTACTCGGCGAGAGGACAGCCCCAGCATTTT.

This clonotype showed up many times. This chain joins TRBV6-1 and TRBJ2-2; no clear D. V was shortened by 4 bases and J by 1 base, with 4 bases between the two germline ends. Germline V CDR1 and CDR2: MNHNS, SASEGT. The CDR3 length is 13 residues. CDR3 sequence: CASSGRNTGELFF. For the CDR3, the DNA is TGTGCCAGCAGTGGACGGAACACCGGGGAGCTGTTTTTT.

The chain links TRBV2 to TRBJ2-5, with 9 bases lining up with TRBD2. CDR1 and CDR2 from the germline V gene are SNHLY and FYNNEI. Losses at the gene ends were 7 bases for V and 5 bases for J; bases not matched to a gene: 8. The CDR3 has 14 amino acids. The chain's CDR3 is CASNQAGGGETQYF. CDR3 in DNA: TGTGCCAGCAATCAAGCGGGAGGAGGGGAGACCCAGTACTTC.

A few counts support this clonotype. The CDR3 region is CASSPLHLGELFF. DNA of the CDR3: TGTGCCAGCAGTCCCCTCCATTTAGGGGAGCTGTTTTTT. This chain connects TRBV27 to TRBJ2-2; D is ambiguous. This CDR3 region has 13 residues. Per the germline V gene, CDR1 is MNHEY and CDR2 is SMNVEV (reference sequence). V gave up 5 bases and J gave up 8 bases, with 12 bases separating them.

A remark on this clonotype: A junction end diverges from the germline sequence, so it may reflect a read error. The chain is built from TRBV7-7 and TRBJ1-1; 8 positions match TRBD1. CDR3 size: 16 residues. The germline V gene has CDR1 SSHAT and CDR2 FNYEAQ (reference sequence). The chain's CDR3 is CASSYLRTGMNTEAFF. The CDR3 region has the DNA TGTGCTAGCAGCTATCTCCGGACAGGGATGAACACTGAAGCTTTCTTT.

This clonotype was picked up a small number of times. The chain has TRBV20-1 and TRBJ1-1; D remains unclear. Germline V gives CDR1 DFQATT, CDR2 SNEGSKA (reference sequence). The CDR3 runs to 13 residues. V was clipped by 6 bases and J by 5 bases, with 16 bases between them. The CDR3 sequence: CSALRQVGTEAFF. The CDR3 nucleotides are TGCAGTGCCCTTCGGCAGGTCGGGACTGAAGCTTTCTTT.

This clonotype was observed a few times. The chain links TRBV27 to TRBJ2-6; D ambiguous. Germline loops: CDR1 MNHEY, CDR2 SMNVEV (reference sequence). The V end lost 0 bases, the J end lost 7 bases, and 7 bases lay between the germline ends. This CDR3 comprises 14 residues. For the CDR3, the DNA is TGTGCCAGCAGTTTATCCTTGGGAGCCAACGTCCTGACTTTC. Residues: CASSLSLGANVLTF.

The chain uses TRBV7-2 and TRBJ2-7; unclear D gene. The CDR3 loop spans 13 amino acids. Trimming removed 0 bases at V and 4 bases at J, with 7 bases between. The V gene's germline CDR1 is SGHTA and CDR2 FQGNSA. CDR3 sequence reads: CASSLAIAYEQYF. The CDR3 nucleotides are TGTGCCAGCAGCTTAGCTATCGCGTACGAGCAGTACTTC.

The chain is built from TRBV6-2 or TRBV6-3 and TRBJ1-1, with a possible D match to TRBD1 (6 bases). The V gene's germline CDR1 is MNHEY and CDR2 SVGEGT. V lost 8 bases, J lost 3 bases, and 13 bases lay in between. This CDR3 has 13 amino acids. CDR3 DNA sequence: TGTGCCAGCTTCCAGGGGCAGTACACTGAAGCTTTCTTT. Translation: CASFQGQYTEAFF.

This clonotype was counted many times. This chain links TRBV7-2 with TRBJ1-1, with TRBD1 identical over 7 bases. CDR3 size: 13 residues. CDR1 is SGHTA, CDR2 FQGNSA, per germline. J was trimmed by 7 bases and V by 5 bases; bases with no gene match: 7. Here the CDR3 reads CASSRGQHFEAFF. The CDR3 bases are TGTGCCAGCAGCCGGGGACAGCACTTTGAAGCTTTCTTT.

This clonotype occurred a few times. The rearrangement links TRBV20-1 to TRBJ1-2; TRBD1 is a possible D gene (5 bases). CDR1 DFQATT and CDR2 SNEGSKA come from the germline V gene (reference sequence). Trimming pared 4 bases from V and 6 bases from J, leaving 12 bases between. The CDR3 contains 12 residues. Here the CDR3 DNA reads TGCAGTGCTACCAGGGTGCTTGATGGCTACACCTTC. This sequence encodes CSATRVLDGYTF.

This clonotype appeared many times. The chain has TRBV7-2 and TRBJ1-5, with D hard to call. CDR1 SGHTA and CDR2 FQGNSA come from the germline V gene. V was trimmed by 1 base and J by 4 bases, leaving 5 bases between them. The CDR3 is 13 residues long. The chain's CDR3 is CASSLVHNQPQHF. In DNA form, the CDR3 reads TGTGCCAGCAGCTTAGTCCATAATCAGCCCCAGCATTTT.

At least ten counts were recorded for this clonotype. The chain combines TRBV6-5 with TRBJ2-7; 11 bases agree with TRBD1. CDR3 length: 13 amino acids. The germline CDR1 and CDR2 sequences are MNHEY and SVGAGI. Trimming took 2 bases from V and 6 from J; bases not matched to a gene: 0. CDR3 region: CASSYGTGGEQYF. The CDR3 nucleotides are TGTGCCAGCAGTTACGGGACAGGGGGCGAGCAGTACTTC.

This clonotype was observed at least ten times. The chain recombines TRBV12-3 or TRBV12-4 with TRBJ1-5, with D hard to call. V was clipped by 4 bases and J by 6 bases, with 7 bases between them. CDR3 length: 12 residues. Here the CDR3 reads CASSYWGQPQHF. The CDR3 DNA reads as TGTGCCAGCAGTTATTGGGGTCAGCCCCAGCATTTT.

The chain joins TRBV28 to TRBJ2-1; D remains ambiguous. The germline V gene has CDR1 MDHEN and CDR2 SYDVKM. The CDR3 consists of 13 residues. V lost 6 bases and J 6 bases, leaving 12 bases between the germline ends. CDR3 protein: CASSTGYGNEQFF. Here the CDR3 DNA reads TGTGCCAGCAGCACGGGCTATGGCAATGAGCAGTTCTTC. The full variable domain, its missing parts supplied by reference TRBV28 and TRBJ2-1, is DVKVTQSSRYLVKRTGEKVFLECVQDMDHENMFWYRQDPGLGLRLIYFSYDVKMKEKGDIPEGYSVSREKKERFSLILESASTNQTSMYLCASSTGYGNEQFFGPGTRLTVL.

This clonotype occurred a few times. The CDR3 loop is CASALLLSGTEAFF. The CDR3 nucleotides are TGTGCCAGCGCCTTGCTACTCTCGGGAACTGAAGCTTTCTTT. This chain connects TRBV6-2 or TRBV6-3 to TRBJ1-1; unclear D gene. The CDR3 length is 14 residues. Deletions cut 8 bases from V and 5 bases from J, with 18 bases between. Germline CDR1 and CDR2: MNHEY and SVGEGT.

Only a few counts were recorded for this clonotype. This rearrangement joins TRBV20-1 to TRBJ1-4; 8 bases fit TRBD1. With 6 bases clipped from V and 2 bases from J, the junction kept 5 bases outside the gene matches. CDR1 DFQATT and CDR2 SNEGSKA come from the germline V gene (reference sequence). CDR3 length equals 14 residues. CDR3 residues: CSARQGSTNEKLFF. The CDR3 DNA reads as TGCAGTGCAAGACAGGGGTCGACTAATGAAAAACTGTTTTTT.

The chain combines TRBV7-8 with TRBJ2-2, with D possibly being TRBD1 (5 bases). Germline CDR1 is SGHVS and CDR2 is FQNEAQ. The CDR3 runs to 14 residues. Trimming removed 6 bases from V and 7 bases from J, with 15 bases in between. As DNA, the CDR3 is TGTGCCAGCAGACCTGACAGAATTGGCGGGGAGCTGTTTTTT. Its translation: CASRPDRIGGELFF.